These 18 T cell receptor beta chains came from one sample sequenced in a study of T cells after yellow fever vaccination. TCRdb analysed the 5' RACE reads with MiXCR anew, one entry per CDR3 protein. The repertoire holds about 550,000 distinct CDR3 sequences, with less than 20% as singletons. Sequenced here: PBMCs, sampled 15 days after the yellow fever booster vaccination. The receptors originated from a young man who received the YFV17D yellow fever vaccine.

The CDR3 nucleotides are TGTGCCAGCATCTCATACCCCCCCGGGGGCCTTGACGCCGAGAACTATGGCTACACCTTC. It yields the protein CASISYPPGGLDAENYGYTF. The V and J genes are TRBV6-2 or TRBV6-3 and TRBJ1-2; D may be TRBD1 (6 bases). In germline, CDR1 is MNHEY, CDR2 SVGEGT. The CDR3 has 20 residues. V was pared by 7 bases and J by 2 bases, with 32 bases between.

This clonotype was counted a few times. The chain uses TRBV5-1 and TRBJ2-1; 7 bases agree with TRBD2. V lost 0 bases and J lost 2; bases outside the gene matches: 2. This CDR3 region has 15 residues. CDR1 and CDR2 (germline): SGHRS, YFSETQ. CDR3 in DNA: TGCGCCAGCAGCTTGGACGGGAGGACCTACAATGAGCAGTTCTTC. It is translated as CASSLDGRTYNEQFF.

This clonotype has just a few counts. The V call is TRBV28, the J call TRBJ1-5; D is perhaps TRBD1 (5 bases). This CDR3 has 14 amino acids. Germline V CDR1 and CDR2: MDHEN, SYDVKM. Deletions cut 5 bases from V and 2 bases from J, with 10 bases between. The CDR3 DNA follows: TGTGCCAGCAGTGCCCCCAGGGGCAATCAGCCCCAGCATTTT. Translated: CASSAPRGNQPQHF.

This clonotype has a handful of counts. The V and J genes are TRBV24-1 and TRBJ2-2; tentative D call: TRBD2 (5 bases). CDR3 size: 17 residues. V was cut by 7 bases and J by 2 bases, with 19 bases left in between. CDR1 KGHDR and CDR2 SFDVKD come from the germline V gene. The DNA for the CDR3 is TGTGCCACCAGAGGGAGACAACTAGGCGGTAACACCGGGGAGCTGTTTTTT. Its protein is CATRGRQLGGNTGELFF.

The rearrangement links TRBV6-1 to TRBJ1-5, with 8 bases that match TRBD1. CDR3 size: 16 residues. CDR1 and CDR2 from the germline V gene are MNHNS and SASEGT. The trim removed 5 bases at V and 10 bases at J, leaving 16 bases unmatched. The CDR3 reads CASSQAGGFAHPPQHF. In DNA, the CDR3 is TGTGCCAGCAGTCAGGCAGGGGGCTTTGCCCATCCCCCCCAGCATTTT.

The genes are TRBV2 and TRBJ1-3; D is uncertain. From germline, CDR1 is SNHLY and CDR2 FYNNEI. Trimming cost V 1 base and J 0 bases, with 10 bases left between them. CDR3 length: 16 amino acids. CDR3 region: CASSEGGGSSGNTIYF. Here the CDR3 DNA reads TGTGCCAGCAGTGAAGGTGGCGGAAGCTCTGGAAACACCATATATTTT.

The V call is TRBV29-1, the J call TRBJ1-2; D call uncertain. The germline gives CDR1 SQVTM, CDR2 ANQGSEA. The CDR3 is made up of 13 amino acids. Trimming cost V 6 bases and J 2 bases, with 13 bases left between them. The CDR3: CSVKDGTNYGYTF. In DNA, the CDR3 is TGCAGCGTCAAGGACGGCACCAACTATGGCTACACCTTC.

This clonotype was picked up a small number of times. The genes are TRBV11-2 and TRBJ2-1; the match to TRBD2 covers 8 bases. The CDR3 has 15 amino acids. J lost 8 bases, V lost 7 bases, and 13 bases had no gene match. In germline, CDR1 is SGHAT, CDR2 FQNNGV. CDR3 sequence: CASTKGPSGSHEQFF. The CDR3 nucleotides read TGTGCCAGCACCAAGGGGCCTAGCGGGTCCCATGAGCAGTTCTTC.

This chain joins TRBV29-1 and TRBJ2-6; D ambiguous. This CDR3 comprises 15 residues. CDR1 and CDR2 (germline): SQVTM, ANQGSEA. The V and J ends lost 4 bases and 1 base respectively, with 11 bases between them. The CDR3 is CSVGIGNSGANVLTF. The CDR3 DNA is TGCAGCGTTGGTATAGGGAATTCTGGGGCCAACGTCCTGACTTTC.

The chain carries TRBV12-3 or TRBV12-4 and TRBJ2-5, with D possibly being TRBD1 (6 bases). Trimming pared 3 bases from V and 1 base from J, leaving 12 bases between. The CDR3 has 15 amino acids. CDR3 amino acids: CASSFGGHTQETQYF. In nucleotides, the CDR3 is TGTGCCAGCAGTTTTGGGGGACATACCCAAGAGACCCAGTACTTC.

Here the CDR3 reads CASSQELAGVGGTDTQYF. The CDR3 DNA reads TGCGCCAGCAGCCAGGAACTAGCGGGGGTAGGTGGGACAGATACGCAGTATTTT. The chain couples TRBV4-3 to TRBJ2-3, with 11 bases matching TRBD2. CDR3 length equals 18 residues. Germline values: CDR1 LGHNA, CDR2 YSLEER. Germline trimming cut 3 bases from V and 3 bases from J; bases unmatched to any gene: 11.

The V gene is TRBV7-8, the J gene TRBJ2-7, with TRBD1 matching over 10 bases. The CDR3 sequence is 14 residues long. V shed 6 bases and J 2 bases; nucleotides not matched to a gene: 4. The germline CDR1 and CDR2 sequences are SGHVS and FQNEAQ. The DNA for the CDR3 is TGTGCCAGCAGACTGACAGGGGGCCCCTACGAGCAGTACTTC. This codes for CASRLTGGPYEQYF.

The sample holds a few counts of this clonotype. V and J are TRBV2 and TRBJ2-7; tentatively, D is TRBD2 (6 bases). Looked up from germline, CDR1 is SNHLY and CDR2 is FYNNEI. The CDR3 sequence is 15 residues long. Trimming stripped 4 bases from V and 5 bases from J, with 18 bases between. The CDR3 DNA reads TGTGCCAGCAGTGCTACGGGACTGCACGAACACGAGCAGTACTTC. Protein product: CASSATGLHEHEQYF.

The J gene is TRBJ2-2, the V gene TRBV20-1, with 8 bases aligning to TRBD1. V was clipped by 5 bases and J by 1 base; unmatched bases: 6. Germline V CDR1 and CDR2: DFQATT, SNEGSKA (reference sequence). The CDR3 totals 15 residues. The CDR3 protein is CSARRTGMNTGELFF. CDR3 sequence (DNA): TGCAGTGCTCGGCGGACAGGGATGAACACCGGGGAGCTGTTTTTT.

Notes on this clonotype: The junction and the germline gene differ at one end; a read error may be behind it. The V call is TRBV20-1, the J call TRBJ2-1; the D is unclear. This CDR3 is built from 15 residues. Germline V gives CDR1 DFQATT, CDR2 SNEGSKA (reference sequence). The CDR3 region has the DNA TGCAGTGCTAGAAAGCCCGGGTCGGCCTATAATGAGCAGTTCTTC. Translating it yields CSARKPGSAYNEQFF.

The chain links TRBV11-3 to TRBJ2-7, with TRBD2 matching 8 bases. The CDR3 contains 15 residues. Trimming removed 5 bases from V and 2 bases from J; junction bases left unmatched: 8. Germline V gene data show CDR1 as SGHNT and CDR2 as YENEEA. The CDR3 here is CASSLGGGPTYEQYF. In DNA, the CDR3 is TGTGCCAGCAGCCTCGGCGGGGGGCCCACCTACGAGCAGTACTTC.

This clonotype was found a few times. The chain is built from TRBV9 and TRBJ2-7, with TRBD1 identical over 9 bases. Germline CDR1 SGDLS, CDR2 YYNGEE. The CDR3 sequence is 18 residues long. The junction had 16 bases not matched to a gene; V was cut back by 1 base and J by 5 bases. The CDR3 region has the DNA TGTGCCAGCAGCGTATCCCCTCGGACAGGGGAGGCAGGGAACGAGCAGTACTTC. This sequence encodes CASSVSPRTGEAGNEQYF. Drawing the rest from reference TRBV9 and TRBJ2-7, the complete variable domain is DSGVTQTPKHLITATGQRVTLRCSPRSGDLSVYWYQQSLDQGLQFLIQYYNGEERAKGNILERFSAQQFPDLHSELNLSSLELGDSALYFCASSVSPRTGEAGNEQYFGPGTRLTVT.

This clonotype occurred many times. The V gene is TRBV5-1, the J gene TRBJ2-7, with 9 bases aligning to TRBD1. There are 15 residues in the CDR3. Germline-derived CDR1 and CDR2 are SGHRS and YFSETQ. Unmatched junction bases numbered 11, after V lost 4 bases and J lost 6 bases. CDR3 in DNA: TGCGCCAGCAGCCCGAGGACAGGGGTCATAGTCGAGCAGTACTTC. Amino acids: CASSPRTGVIVEQYF.